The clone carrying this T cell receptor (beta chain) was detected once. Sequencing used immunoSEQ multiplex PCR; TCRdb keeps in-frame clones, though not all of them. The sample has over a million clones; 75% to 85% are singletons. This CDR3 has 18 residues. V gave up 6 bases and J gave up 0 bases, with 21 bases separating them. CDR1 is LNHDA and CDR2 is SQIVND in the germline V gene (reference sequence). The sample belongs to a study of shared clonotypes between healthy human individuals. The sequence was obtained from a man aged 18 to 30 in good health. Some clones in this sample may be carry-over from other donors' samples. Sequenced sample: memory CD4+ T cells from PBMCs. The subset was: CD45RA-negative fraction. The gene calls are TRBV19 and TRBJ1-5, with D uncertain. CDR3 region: CASRPDLVLGRSNQPQHF. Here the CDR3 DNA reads TGTGCCAGTAGGCCAGATTTGGTATTAGGTCGTAGCAATCAGCCCCAGCATTTT.